This section outlines one T cell receptor (beta chain) sequence together with its context. Its antigen is currently unknown. This sample is part of a study of T cell clones after liver transplantation. Background on the study: Samples came from ITN030ST, which attempted immunosuppression withdrawal within 2 years of liver transplantation. A pre-transplant mixed lymphocyte reaction with TCRbeta sequencing defined graft-donor-reactive clones followed in post-transplant blood. Whole-study results and caveats: The donor-reactive repertoire was only partly measurable in a couple of subjects, lacking donor cells.

Generated by immunoSEQ multiplex PCR, the TCRdb table keeps only in-frame clones and is missing some. The sample contains about 16,000 clones, around 90% of which appear only once. The CDR3 is 17 amino acids. Germline-derived CDR1 and CDR2 are MDHEN and SYDVKM. The V end lost 2 bases, the J end lost 6 bases, and 19 bases lay between the germline ends. Thawed unstimulated PBMCs were FACS-sorted by CD3, CD4 and CD8 into two populations. Material: CD8+ T cells from blood, obtained before liver transplant. The rearrangement uses TRBV28 and TRBJ2-2; D might be TRBD2 (6 bases). This TCR was sampled from a human donor who received a liver transplant. CDR3: CASSLQSAGPGAGELFF. In DNA, the CDR3 is TGTGCCAGCAGTTTACAGTCTGCGGGGCCCGGCGCCGGGGAGCTGTTTTTT.